The 16 T cell receptor beta chains given below trace back to one sample, sequenced in a study of patients and donors after allogeneic stem cell transplantation. MiXCR was run by TCRdb on the RT-PCR reads, yielding one entry per CDR3 protein. The sample has some 960,000 distinct CDR3 sequences, more than 15% seen once. Sequences were obtained from blood, either unsorted or a sorted T cell fraction (not recorded which). The receptors were gathered from a human donor who was either an allogeneic HSCT recipient or a stem cell or donor lymphocyte infusion donor (not recorded which). It is not recorded whose cells these are; they may come from a transplant donor.

This clonotype was observed a few times. This sequence joins TRBV4-3 and TRBJ2-7, with TRBD1 matching over 10 bases. Losses at the gene ends were 0 bases for V and 5 bases for J; bases not matched to a gene: 13. CDR1 is LGHNA, CDR2 YSLEER, per germline. The CDR3 has 18 residues. CDR3 region: CASSQDGTGENTPNEQYF. CDR3 bases: TGCGCCAGCAGCCAAGATGGGACAGGGGAAAATACCCCGAACGAGCAGTACTTC.

This clonotype was observed a handful of times. The chain employs TRBV3-1 and TRBJ2-1, with D perhaps matching TRBD2 (6 bases). The CDR3 consists of 16 residues. CDR1 and CDR2 (germline): LGHDT, YNNKEL (reference sequence). V was shortened by 1 base and J by 2 bases, with 12 bases between the two germline ends. CDR3 in amino acids: CASSQVVPGAYNEQFF. CDR3 bases: TGTGCCAGCAGCCAAGTGGTCCCGGGGGCCTACAATGAGCAGTTCTTC.

This clonotype has a count of ten or more. V usage is TRBV12-3 or TRBV12-4 and J usage is TRBJ1-1; D not certain. V dropped 3 bases and J dropped 7 bases, with 9 bases sitting between them. The CDR3 extends over 12 amino acids. CDR3 nucleotide sequence: TGTGCCAGCAGTTTTCGAGGGCGTGAAGCTTTCTTT. Its translation is CASSFRGREAFF.

This clonotype turned up a few times. J is TRBJ1-3 and V is TRBV12-3 or TRBV12-4; D gene unclear. This CDR3 has 15 amino acids. V was pared by 7 bases and J by 1 base, with 14 bases between. The CDR3 bases are TGTGCCAGCACTCAGGCGGGCCCGTCTGGAAACACCATATATTTT. Translation: CASTQAGPSGNTIYF.

This clonotype was counted only a few times. The rearrangement joins TRBV20-1 to TRBJ2-3; 9 bases match TRBD1. Germline-derived CDR1 and CDR2 are DFQATT and SNEGSKA (reference sequence). V trimming: 4 bases; J trimming: 3 bases; junction bases outside the gene matches: 14. The CDR3 is made up of 17 amino acids. The CDR3 here is CSAMTGGSGWMTDTQYF. In DNA, the CDR3 is TGCAGTGCTATGACAGGGGGAAGCGGGTGGATGACAGATACGCAGTATTTT.

This clonotype was seen only a few times. The genes are TRBV3-1 and TRBJ2-5, with 13 bases identical to TRBD2. This CDR3 has 16 residues. V gave up 4 bases and J gave up 5 bases; unmatched junction bases: 7. Per the germline V gene, CDR1 is LGHDT and CDR2 is YNNKEL (reference sequence). CDR3 sequence reads: CASSPGQLAGGETQYF. The CDR3 DNA follows: TGTGCCAGCAGCCCGGGGCAACTAGCGGGAGGGGAGACCCAGTACTTC.

Only a few counts were recorded for this clonotype. The V and J genes are TRBV21-1 and TRBJ2-3; the D call in the table, TRBD2, was not verified against the DNA. TRBV21-1 is recorded as a pseudogene. CDR3 length: 17 amino acids. The CDR3 region has the DNA TGTGCCAGCACCAAGGGGACTTACCTAAGTAGCACAGATACGCAGTATTTT. This sequence encodes CASTKGTYLSSTDTQYF.

This clonotype has more than one count but fewer than ten. The rearrangement links TRBV18 to TRBJ1-6; the match to TRBD1 covers 11 bases. The CDR3 is 15 amino acids. V trimming: 8 bases; J trimming: 9 bases; junction bases outside the gene matches: 9. Germline V lookup: CDR1 KGHSH, CDR2 LQKENI. The CDR3 DNA reads TGTGCCAGCGTTCCGGGACAGGGGGTGGGTTCACCCCTCCACTTT. Translation: CASVPGQGVGSPLHF.

Here the CDR3 reads CSALGLTYEQYF. The CDR3 region has the DNA TGCAGTGCACTGGGACTAACCTACGAGCAGTACTTC. The chain uses TRBV20-1 and TRBJ2-7; TRBD2 agrees at 7 bases. The germline gives CDR1 DFQATT, CDR2 SNEGSKA (reference sequence). V was clipped by 6 bases and J by 2 bases; unmatched bases: 4. CDR3 length: 12 amino acids.

In its sample, this clonotype was seen a few times. The chain carries TRBV20-1 and TRBJ2-5; D is undetermined. The CDR3 loop spans 14 amino acids. Trimming took off 2 bases at V and 4 bases at J, with 14 bases between the two ends. Germline V gene sequence: CDR1 DFQATT, CDR2 SNEGSKA (reference sequence). The CDR3 coding sequence is TGCAGTGCTAGAAAAACCCCCCTTGGAGAGACCCAGTACTTC. It is translated as CSARKTPLGETQYF.

The chain has TRBV20-1 and TRBJ1-6, with 8 nucleotides matching TRBD1. This CDR3 is built from 16 residues. V lost 0 bases and J lost 3; bases outside the gene matches: 4. CDR1 and CDR2 from the germline V gene are DFQATT and SNEGSKA (reference sequence). The CDR3 is CSARDRTGLYNSPLHF. Written as DNA, the CDR3 is TGCAGTGCTAGAGATAGGACAGGGCTCTATAATTCACCCCTCCACTTT.

The J gene is TRBJ2-7, the V gene TRBV5-1; 11 bases map to TRBD2. The CDR3 extends over 15 amino acids. Germline CDR1 and CDR2: SGHRS and YFSETQ. J lost 3 bases, V lost 5 bases, and 7 bases had no gene match. The CDR3, as DNA: TGCGCCAGCAGACCAGGGACTAGCGGTAACTACGAGCAGTACTTC. This gives the protein CASRPGTSGNYEQYF.

The chain recombines TRBV5-1 with TRBJ2-3; TRBD2 aligns across 9 bases. Germline CDR1 SGHRS, CDR2 YFSETQ. With V trimmed by 0 bases and J by 8 bases, 7 bases remained unmatched. This CDR3 is 15 amino acids long. The CDR3 reads CASSLGAGGPSTQYF. The DNA for the CDR3 is TGCGCCAGCAGCTTGGGTGCGGGAGGGCCTAGTACGCAGTATTTT.

V gene TRBV20-1 combines with J gene TRBJ2-2; D call uncertain. The CDR3 is 15 residues long. CDR1 and CDR2 from the germline V gene are DFQATT and SNEGSKA (reference sequence). With 2 bases removed from V and 3 bases from J, the gap between germline ends came to 13 bases. The CDR3 DNA sequence: TGCAGTGCTAGAAAGGTTGGGCTGGACACCGGGGAGCTGTTTTTT. This encodes CSARKVGLDTGELFF.

In DNA, the CDR3 is TGCGCCAGCAGCTTGGGTTCAGCGGGAAGCACAGATACGCAGTATTTT. Protein product: CASSLGSAGSTDTQYF. The V call is TRBV5-1, the J call TRBJ2-3; 7 nucleotides match TRBD2. Germline V gene data show CDR1 as SGHRS and CDR2 as YFSETQ. Trimming took 0 bases from V and 0 from J; bases not matched to a gene: 4. The CDR3 extends over 16 amino acids.

The rearrangement joins TRBV16 to TRBJ1-6; tentative D call: TRBD1 (6 bases). Germline values: CDR1 KGHSY, CDR2 FQNENV. V lost 4 bases and J 0 bases, leaving 13 bases between the germline ends. The CDR3 is 17 amino acids. CDR3 sequence: CASSPLQGISYNSPLHF. CDR3 DNA sequence: TGTGCCAGCAGCCCGTTACAGGGAATCTCCTATAATTCACCCCTCCACTTT.